The T cell receptor beta chain described here comes from a study of CD4 and CD8 cells across lung adenocarcinoma regions. TCRdb re-derived calls from the PCR reads in MiXCR, one entry per CDR3 protein. Seen here are approximately 2,500 distinct CDR3 sequences, roughly 50% observed once, and the top ten hold less than 20%. This clonotype was counted a few times. Trimming cost V 0 bases and J 3 bases, with 18 bases left between them. Germline-derived CDR1 and CDR2 are MNHEY and SMNVEV (reference sequence). The CDR3 is made up of 18 amino acids. Material: CD4+ T cells from the center of a lung tumor. The rearrangement joins TRBV27 to TRBJ2-1, with D perhaps TRBD1 (5 bases). The sequence was obtained from a female donor with lung adenocarcinoma. The CD4 and CD8 labels of this study may be unreliable. CDR3 nucleotides: TGTGCCAGCAGTTTATCGTACAGGCAACTTCAACTCTACAATGAGCAGTTCTTC. It codes for CASSLSYRQLQLYNEQFF.